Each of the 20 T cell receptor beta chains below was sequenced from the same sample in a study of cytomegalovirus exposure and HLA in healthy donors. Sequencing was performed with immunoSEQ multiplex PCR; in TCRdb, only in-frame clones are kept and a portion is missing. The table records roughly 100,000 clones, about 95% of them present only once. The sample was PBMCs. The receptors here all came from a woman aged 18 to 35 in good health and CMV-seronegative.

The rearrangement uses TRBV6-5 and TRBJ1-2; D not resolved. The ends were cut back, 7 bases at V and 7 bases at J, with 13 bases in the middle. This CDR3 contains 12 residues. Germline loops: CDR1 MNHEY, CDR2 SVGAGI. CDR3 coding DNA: TGTGCCAGCAATCGGAGGGCAGGTGGCTACACCTTC. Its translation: CASNRRAGGYTF.

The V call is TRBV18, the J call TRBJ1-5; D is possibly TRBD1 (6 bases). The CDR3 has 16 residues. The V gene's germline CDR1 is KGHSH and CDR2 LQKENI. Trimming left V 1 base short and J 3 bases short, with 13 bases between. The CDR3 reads CASSPLGTRPNQPQHF. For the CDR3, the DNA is TGTGCCAGCTCACCACTTGGGACAAGACCCAATCAGCCCCAGCATTTT.

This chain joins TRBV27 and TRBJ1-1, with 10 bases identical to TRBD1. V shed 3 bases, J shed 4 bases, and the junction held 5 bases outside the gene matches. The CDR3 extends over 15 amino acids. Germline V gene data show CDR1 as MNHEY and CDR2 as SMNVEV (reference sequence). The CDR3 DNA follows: TGTGCCAGCAGTTTCCGACAGGGGGCGACCACTGAAGCTTTCTTT. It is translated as CASSFRQGATTEAFF.

The CDR3 coding sequence is TGTGCCAGTAGTTTCCGGGACAGGGAAGGCTACACCTTC. As protein: CASSFRDREGYTF. The J gene is TRBJ1-2, the V gene TRBV19, with TRBD1 matching 9 bases. In germline, CDR1 is LNHDA, CDR2 SQIVND (reference sequence). V was clipped by 5 bases and J by 8 bases; unmatched bases: 6. The CDR3 consists of 13 residues.

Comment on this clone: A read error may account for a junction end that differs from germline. CDR3 DNA sequence: TGTGCCAGCAGCTCCAACAGGGGGAACGCTGAAGCTTTCTTT. Its translation is CASSSNRGNAEAFF. This chain links TRBV7-3 with TRBJ1-1; 8 bases fit TRBD1. In germline, CDR1 is SGHTA, CDR2 FQGTGA. The CDR3 consists of 14 residues.

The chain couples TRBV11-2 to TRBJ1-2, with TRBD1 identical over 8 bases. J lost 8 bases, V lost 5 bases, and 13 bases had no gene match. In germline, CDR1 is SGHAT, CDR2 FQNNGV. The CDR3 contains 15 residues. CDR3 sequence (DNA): TGTGCCAGCAGCGCTGGGACAGGCGGGGCGGGCGGCTACACCTTC. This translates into CASSAGTGGAGGYTF.

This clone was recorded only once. The CDR3 here is CASSSGQGTDTQYF. The CDR3, as DNA: TGCGCCAGCAGCTCGGGACAGGGCACAGATACGCAGTATTTT. The chain is built from TRBV5-1 and TRBJ2-3, with TRBD1 matching 8 bases. The CDR3 contains 14 residues. Per germline, CDR1 SGHRS and CDR2 YFSETQ. V was clipped by 3 bases and J by 1 base; unmatched bases: 1. The whole variable domain, filled in from reference TRBV5-1 and TRBJ2-3, reads KAGVTQTPRYLIKTRGQQVTLSCSPISGHRSVSWYQQTPGQGLQFLFEYFSETQRNKGNFPGRFSGRQFSNSRSEMNVSTLELGDSALYLCASSSGQGTDTQYFGPGTRLTVL.

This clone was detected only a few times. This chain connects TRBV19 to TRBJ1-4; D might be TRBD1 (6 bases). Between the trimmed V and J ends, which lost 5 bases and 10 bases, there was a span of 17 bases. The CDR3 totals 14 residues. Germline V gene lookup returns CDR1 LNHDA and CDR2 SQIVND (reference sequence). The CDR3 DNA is TGTGCCAGTAGTTCAGGGGCTATCCCAGGAAAACTGTTTTTT. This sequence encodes CASSSGAIPGKLFF.

For the CDR3, the DNA is TGTGCCAGCAGTTTCGCACCCGGACAGGTTATCACCGGGGAGCTGTTTTTT. Translating gives CASSFAPGQVITGELFF. The chain is built from TRBV27 and TRBJ2-2; 7 bases fit TRBD1. Germline lookup yields CDR1 MNHEY and CDR2 SMNVEV (reference sequence). There are 17 residues in the CDR3. J gave up 4 bases and V 3 bases, and 11 bases lay outside the gene matches.

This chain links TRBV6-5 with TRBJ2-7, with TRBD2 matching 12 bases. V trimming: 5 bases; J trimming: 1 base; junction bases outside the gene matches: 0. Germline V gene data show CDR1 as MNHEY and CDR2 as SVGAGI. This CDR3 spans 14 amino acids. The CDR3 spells CASSLAGGSYEQYF. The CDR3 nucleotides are TGTGCCAGCAGTCTAGCGGGAGGGTCCTACGAGCAGTACTTC.

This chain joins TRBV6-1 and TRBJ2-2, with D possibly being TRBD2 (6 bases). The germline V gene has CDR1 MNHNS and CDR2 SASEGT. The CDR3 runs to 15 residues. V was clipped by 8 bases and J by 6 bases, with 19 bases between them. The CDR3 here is CASEFGGSVPGELFF. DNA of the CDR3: TGTGCCAGCGAGTTTGGAGGGAGTGTGCCCGGGGAGCTGTTTTTT.

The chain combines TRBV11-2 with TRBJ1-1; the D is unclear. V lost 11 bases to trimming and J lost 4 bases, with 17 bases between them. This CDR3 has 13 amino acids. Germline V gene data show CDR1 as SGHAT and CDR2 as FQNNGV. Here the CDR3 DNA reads TGTGCCTGCACTCAGGCGCTTAGCACTGAAGCTTTCTTT. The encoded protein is CACTQALSTEAFF.

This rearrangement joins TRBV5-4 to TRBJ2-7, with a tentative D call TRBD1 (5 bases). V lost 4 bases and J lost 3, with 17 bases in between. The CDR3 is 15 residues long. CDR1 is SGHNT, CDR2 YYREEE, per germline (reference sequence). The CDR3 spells CASSSGAVGFYEQYF. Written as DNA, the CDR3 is TGTGCCAGCAGCAGTGGGGCTGTCGGGTTCTACGAGCAGTACTTC.

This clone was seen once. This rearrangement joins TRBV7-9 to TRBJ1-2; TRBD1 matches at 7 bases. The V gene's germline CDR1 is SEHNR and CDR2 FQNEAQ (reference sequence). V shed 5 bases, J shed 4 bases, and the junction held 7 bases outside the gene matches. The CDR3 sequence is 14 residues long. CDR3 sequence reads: CASSTGTAIYGYTF. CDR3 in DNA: TGTGCCAGCAGCACGGGGACAGCGATCTATGGCTACACCTTC.

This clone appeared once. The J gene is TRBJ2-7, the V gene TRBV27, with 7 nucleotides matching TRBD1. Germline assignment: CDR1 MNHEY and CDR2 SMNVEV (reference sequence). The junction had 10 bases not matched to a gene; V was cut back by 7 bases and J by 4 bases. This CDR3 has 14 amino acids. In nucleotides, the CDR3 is TGTGCCAGCAAATTCACAGGGGCAGGTTACGAGCAGTACTTC. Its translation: CASKFTGAGYEQYF.

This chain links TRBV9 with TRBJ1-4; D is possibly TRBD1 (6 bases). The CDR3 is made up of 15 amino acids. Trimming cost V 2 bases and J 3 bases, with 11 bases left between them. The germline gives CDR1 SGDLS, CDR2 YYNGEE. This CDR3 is CASSVGGPPNEKLFF. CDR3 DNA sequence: TGTGCCAGCAGCGTCGGGGGGCCTCCTAATGAAAAACTGTTTTTT.

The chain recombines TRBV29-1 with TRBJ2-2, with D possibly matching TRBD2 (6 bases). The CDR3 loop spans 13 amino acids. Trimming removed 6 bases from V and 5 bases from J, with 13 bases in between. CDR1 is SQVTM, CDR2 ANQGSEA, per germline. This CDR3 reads CSVRESGTGELFF. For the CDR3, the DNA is TGCAGCGTCCGGGAGTCAGGGACCGGGGAGCTGTTTTTT.

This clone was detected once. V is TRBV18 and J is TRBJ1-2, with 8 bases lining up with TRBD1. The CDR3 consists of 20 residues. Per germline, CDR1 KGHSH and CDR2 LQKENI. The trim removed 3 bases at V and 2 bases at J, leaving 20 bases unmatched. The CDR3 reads CASSPSPAKTGDTRNYGYTF. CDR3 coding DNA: TGTGCCAGCTCACCGTCCCCGGCAAAGACAGGGGATACAAGAAACTATGGCTACACCTTC. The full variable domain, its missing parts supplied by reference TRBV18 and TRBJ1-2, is NAGVMQNPRHLVRRRGQEARLRCSPMKGHSHVYWYRQLPEEGLKFMVYLQKENIIDESGMPKERFSAEFPKEGPSILRIQQVVRGDSAAYFCASSPSPAKTGDTRNYGYTFGSGTRLTVV.

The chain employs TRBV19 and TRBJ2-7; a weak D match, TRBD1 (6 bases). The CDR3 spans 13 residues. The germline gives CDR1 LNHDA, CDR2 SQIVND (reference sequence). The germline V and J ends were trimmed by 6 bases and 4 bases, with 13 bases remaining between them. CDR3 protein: CASSTGHAYEQYF. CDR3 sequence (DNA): TGTGCCAGTAGCACGGGACACGCATACGAGCAGTACTTC.

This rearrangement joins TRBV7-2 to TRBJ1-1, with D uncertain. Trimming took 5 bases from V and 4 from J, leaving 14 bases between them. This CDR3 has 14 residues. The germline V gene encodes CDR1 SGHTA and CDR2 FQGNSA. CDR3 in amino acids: CASSPYTGSTEAFF. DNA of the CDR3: TGTGCCAGCAGCCCCTATACGGGTAGCACTGAAGCTTTCTTT.